This T cell receptor (beta chain) was identified during a study of T cells in women clearing cervical HPV infection. Study-wide background: Case blood was drawn when the lesion was first found; control blood after infection became undetectable.

Study-level results: CIN3+ cases had significantly higher TCR richness than controls; evenness did not differ. Effector/memory and HPV-specific T cells were not isolated, and association timing is unknown.

Generated by immunoSEQ multiplex PCR, the TCRdb table keeps only in-frame clones and is missing some. This table holds about 36,000 clones. Trimming cost V 4 bases and J 4 bases, with 13 bases left between them. CDR1 and CDR2 (germline): MGHRA, YSYEKL. The CDR3 length is 14 residues. Dot-blot hybridization genotyped cervical HPV amplified with MY09/MY11 PCR. Notes on this clone: The antigen is undetermined. Read coverage stops 3 residues before the CDR3 terminus; the germline J gene supplies the remainder.

This clonotype originated in a woman aged 18-70 years with a cervical HPV16 infection that either progressed to CIN3+ or cleared (not recorded which). This chain joins TRBV4-1 and TRBJ1-2; possible D gene TRBD1, 6 bases. Material for sequencing was blood buffy coat. The part of the CDR3 DNA that was read is TGCGCCAGCAGCCGGTCCCAGGGGATCTATGGC. Translated, it gives CASSRSQGIYG. The complete CDR3 protein is CASSRSQGIYGYTF.